This entry lists 5 T cell receptor beta chains sequenced from one sample in a study of blood T cell repertoires in COVID-19. Produced via immunoSEQ multiplex PCR; TCRdb's table is partial and in-frame only. The sample has nearly 300,000 clones, approximately 84% seen once. The sample taken for sequencing was peripheral blood. These receptors were collected from a human donor with COVID-19, enrolled during active disease. The donor label of this sample is uncertain.

This sequence joins TRBV12-3 or TRBV12-4 and TRBJ2-7; D unclear. V lost 6 bases, J lost 1 base, and 7 bases lay in between. There are 12 residues in the CDR3. In DNA, the CDR3 is TGTGCCAGCAGGCGCGATTCCTACGAGCAGTACTTC. It specifies CASRRDSYEQYF.

The rearrangement uses TRBV30 and TRBJ2-3; TRBD2 matches at 11 bases. This CDR3 is 13 amino acids long. Germline-derived CDR1 and CDR2 are GTSNPN and SVGIG (reference sequence). V shed 6 bases and J 7 bases; nucleotides not matched to a gene: 6. CDR3 in DNA: TGTGCCTGCCTGGCTAGCGGGAGGAATACGCAGTATTTT. Translating it yields CACLASGRNTQYF.

This clone was seen only a few times. The gene calls are TRBV18 and TRBJ1-1; D perhaps matches TRBD1 (5 bases). The CDR3 totals 15 residues. V lost 1 base and J lost 4, with 13 bases in between. CDR1 is KGHSH, CDR2 LQKENI, per germline. CDR3 nucleotides: TGTGCCAGCTCACCACGGCCGGGGGAGGGCACTGAAGCTTTCTTT. Translated: CASSPRPGEGTEAFF.

The rearrangement uses TRBV19 and TRBJ2-7, with D maybe TRBD1 (6 bases). This CDR3 has 13 amino acids. Germline V CDR1 and CDR2: LNHDA, SQIVND (reference sequence). The V and J ends lost 5 bases and 7 bases respectively, with 15 bases between them. The CDR3 sequence: CASSGTPGAEQYF. The CDR3 bases are TGTGCCAGTAGTGGTACTCCAGGGGCAGAGCAGTACTTC.

The chain is built from TRBV5-5 and TRBJ2-7; D gene ambiguous. Germline V gene data show CDR1 as SGHKS and CDR2 as YYEKEE (reference sequence). The CDR3 extends over 13 amino acids. V lost 0 bases, J lost 6 bases, and 10 bases lay in between. The CDR3 spells CASSLDPGFEQYF. CDR3 DNA sequence: TGTGCCAGCAGCTTGGATCCCGGTTTCGAGCAGTACTTC.